The subject of this entry is one TCR beta chain. The sample is drawn from a study of blood T cell repertoires in COVID-19. Across the whole study: Both acute and convalescent COVID-19 samples were obtained from the United States, Italy and Spain. Sources were T cells, B-cell-depleted T cells, or PBMCs; the material itself was cDNA or gDNA.

Between the trimmed V and J ends, which lost 4 bases and 0 bases, there was a span of 10 bases. Germline V gene lookup returns CDR1 MNHEY and CDR2 SVGAGI. The CDR3 runs 15 residues. Authors' processing steps: Reference gene primer amplification in the assay estimated nucleated cell counts. The repertoire was sequenced with immunoSEQ multiplex PCR; TCRdb's copy has only in-frame clones and lacks some. V, J and clone size reflect that table, while D and trimming were determined from the DNA. Of 280,000 or so clones listed, roughly 87% are singletons. The V call is TRBV6-5, the J call TRBJ2-1; D is unresolved. This clonotype was obtained from a man younger than 35 with active or convalescent COVID-19. The sequenced sample consisted of peripheral blood. The CDR3 nucleotides read TGTGCCAGCAGTTTGAGCCAAAGCTCCTACAATGAGCAGTTCTTC. Translated, it gives CASSLSQSSYNEQFF.